This TCR beta chain was recovered during a study of T cell responses to AZD1222 COVID-19 vaccine. The V end lost 0 bases, the J end lost 7 bases, and 8 bases lay between the germline ends. CDR1 is SGHTS and CDR2 is YDEGEE in the germline V gene. The CDR3 totals 14 residues. Sequencing was performed with immunoSEQ multiplex PCR; in TCRdb, only in-frame clones are kept and a portion is missing. Here the sample spans 150,000 to 200,000 clones, approximately 92% being singletons. The receptor was derived from an adult who received the MenACWY meningococcal vaccine as a control. The sample consisted of peripheral blood, taken 28 days after the second dose of the MenACWY control vaccine. The V and J genes are TRBV5-8 and TRBJ1-6; D gene ambiguous. This CDR3 reads CASSLDQLNSPLHF. CDR3 in DNA: TGTGCCAGCAGCTTGGACCAGCTAAATTCACCCCTCCACTTT.